This TCR beta chain was identified during a study of blood T cell repertoires in COVID-19. Study background: Both acute and convalescent COVID-19 samples were obtained from the United States, Italy and Spain. Sources were T cells, B-cell-depleted T cells, or PBMCs; the material itself was cDNA or gDNA.

Original processing methods: Amplification of reference gene primers provided the estimated nucleated cell counts. Measured with immunoSEQ multiplex PCR; TCRdb has only the in-frame clones, and not every one. That table supplies the V and J calls and clone size; D and trimming were determined from the DNA. The data show more than 110,000 clones, with approximately 83% seen just once and approximately 3.8% held by the top ten. Specimen: peripheral blood. The clonotype comes from an older woman with acute or convalescent COVID-19.

The CDR3 sequence: CASSPWTSGDTYNEQFF. In nucleotides, the CDR3 is TGTGCCAGCAGCCCTTGGACTAGCGGCGACACCTACAATGAGCAGTTCTTC. The rearrangement uses TRBV3-1 (or the pseudogene TRBV3-2) and TRBJ2-1; 10 nucleotides line up with TRBD2. V was pared by 4 bases and J by 2 bases, with 8 bases of the junction left unmatched. The length of the CDR3 is 17 residues. In germline, CDR1 is LGHDT, CDR2 YNNKEL (reference sequence).